These T cell receptor beta chains were read from a single sample in a study of blood T cell repertoires in COVID-19. The repertoire was sequenced with immunoSEQ multiplex PCR; TCRdb's copy has only in-frame clones and lacks some. Among roughly 390,000 clones listed, approximately 87% were seen once. The sequenced sample was peripheral blood. Receptors were obtained from a woman in her 30s with COVID-19, enrolled during active disease. Both conserved end residues are part of each CDR3.

V,CDR3
TRBV4-1,CASSRTGVGETQYF
TRBV25-1,CASSEGGYRYQETQYF
TRBV27,CASRRSVGWNSYEQYF
TRBV7-9,CASSFGGDRRSYEQYF
TRBV28,CASRVGSGRAVEQFF
TRBV28,CASTLARTGGQPQHF
TRBV28,CASSLGLAGVAEQFF
TRBV5-8,CASSLRGLHPLFF
TRBV4-1,CASSQGRGTGGPGQYNEQFF
TRBV7-9,CASSLVDQPQHF
TRBV4-1,CASSVLAGSYYEQYF
TRBV11-3,CASSLGQGAWETQYF
TRBV6-6,CASSYSTRDTYGYTF
TRBV7-2,CASSLEGTEPNIQYF
TRBV19,CASSIVGGAGANVLTF
TRBV30,CAWSWGTEGNTIYF
TRBV5-1,CASSLEAGTYNEQFF
TRBV24-1,CATSGAGRDETQYF
TRBV28,CASSLVVGGGYGYTF
TRBV19,CASSKGASGRSNLYEQYF
TRBV7-3,CASSSTGVETQYF
TRBV19,CASSIKGAGELFF
TRBV28,CASTTLGGREQYF
TRBV2,CARTGSSYNSPLHF
TRBV28,CASSIPGQHYGYTF
TRBV10-3,CAISARTGLGTMNTEAFF
TRBV3-1/TRBV3-2,CASSRQGGETQYF
TRBV4-3,CASSQGDRANYGYTF
TRBV18,CASSPNRVGEQYF
TRBV3-1/TRBV3-2,CASSQVTVNTEAFF
TRBV5-8,CASRSGTGWKPQHF
TRBV6-5,CATQVILTYEQYF
TRBV7-9,CASSSEHLQGRYTEAFF
TRBV6-5,CASSYSVAANTEAFF
TRBV5-1,CASSPGLAGVEGTDTQYF
TRBV6-2/TRBV6-3,CASSPRGGSGTDTQYF
TRBV7-6,CASSRDRVKTQYF
TRBV9,CASSRGYFDKNIQYF
TRBV7-2,CASSLDRDRGNTEAFF
TRBV18,CASSPDGQGHQPQHF
TRBV15,CATSRHGQGANYGYTF
TRBV24-1,CATSPSTGDLNEQYF
TRBV7-2,CASSPSPRLAGGGDTQYF
TRBV6-5,CASSRDRRSSYEQYF
TRBV27,CFGTGPDTQYF
TRBV24-1,CATSDRGQGAEDTQYF
TRBV6-6,CASSPTGTVSYEQYF
TRBV7-3,CASSSSGRANEQFF
TRBV2,CASSGDSLEEYF
TRBV30,CAWGSLADDNEQFF
TRBV27,CASSWGQSYEQYF
TRBV27,CASSGITSSYNEQFF
TRBV29-1,CSVPQGAMGGETQYF